This TCR beta chain stems from a study of T-cell reconstitution after alpha-beta-depleted transplantation in children. Study results and caveats: Some patients showed high day-60 TCRbeta diversity, which derived from surviving recipient T cells and thymic progenitors. Newly produced T cells mostly provided counts and TCRbeta diversity after one year, as hyperexpanded clones declined.

Germline V gene sequence: CDR1 DFQATT, CDR2 SNEGSKA (reference sequence). Trimming stripped 1 base from V and 0 bases from J, with 9 bases between. This CDR3 has 14 amino acids. A library of TCRbeta sequences, prepared with unique molecular identifiers, was generated. TCRdb itself ran the PCR reads through MiXCR, one entry per CDR3 protein. This table has some 450,000 distinct CDR3 sequences, roughly 44% appearing once. With regard to this clonotype: No antigen is known for it.

This sequence originates from a girl aged 2-15 years with aplastic anemia, due to receive a stem cell transplant. This sequence joins TRBV20-1 and TRBJ1-2, with D hard to call. The sample consisted of PBMCs, taken before TCRalphabeta/CD19-depleted stem cell transplant. The CDR3 DNA reads TGCAGTGCTAGAGCGTCCGCGGCTAACTATGGCTACACCTTC. Protein product: CSARASAANYGYTF.